This TCR beta chain was identified during a study of cytomegalovirus exposure and HLA in healthy donors. Germline loops: CDR1 SGHAT, CDR2 FQNNGV. The CDR3 runs 14 residues. V shed 5 bases, J shed 6 bases, and the junction held 4 bases outside the gene matches. Points on this clone: Its target is unknown.

Study outcomes and limitations: The listing of roughly 160 TCR beta chains classed them as cytomegalovirus-associated. Rarity held for most TCR sequences, but there were some public TCRs that occurred in many donors. There were a few CMV-associated chains whose specificity for CMV antigens was confirmed in vitro.

The repertoire was sequenced with immunoSEQ multiplex PCR; TCRdb's copy has only in-frame clones and lacks some. The sample includes more than 85,000 clones, over 75% seen only once; the top ten take 1.4%. Sequenced material: PBMCs. This TCR derives from a woman in her 30s in good health and CMV-seropositive. The V call is TRBV11-2, the J call TRBJ2-2, with TRBD1 identical over 9 bases. The CDR3 protein is CASSQGQGAGELFF. In nucleotides, the CDR3 is TGTGCCAGCAGCCAGGGACAGGGTGCCGGGGAGCTGTTTTTT.